This TCR beta chain was identified in a study of T-cell reconstitution after alpha-beta-depleted transplantation in children. This clonotype was counted ten times or more. Its antigen is unknown. The CDR3 runs to 15 residues. Germline loops: CDR1 MDHEN, CDR2 SYDVKM. Trimming shortened V by 1 base and J by 6 bases, and 13 bases separated the two germline ends. TCRbeta library construction was performed incorporating unique molecular identifiers. TCRdb redid the calling of the PCR reads with MiXCR, one entry per CDR3 protein. The table shows some 600,000 distinct CDR3 sequences, with approximately 13% occurring only once. General study points: Reports say that about two months after transplant, the alpha-beta T cells came out of several hundred graft clones that had expanded.

The rearrangement joins TRBV28 to TRBJ2-4; the D gene is possibly TRBD1 (6 bases). Sample: PBMCs, mostly from graft donor cells, taken 360 days after TCRalphabeta/CD19-depleted stem cell transplant. The TCR sequence derives from a male patient younger than 18 who had a stem cell transplant for acute myeloid leukemia, so the T cells may come from the graft donor. The CDR3, as DNA: TGTGCCAGCAGTTTATTTGGGCAGGGGTTAAACATTCAGTACTTC. The encoded protein is CASSLFGQGLNIQYF. Full variable domain (outside the CDR3, taken from reference TRBV28 and TRBJ2-4): DVKVTQSSRYLVKRTGEKVFLECVQDMDHENMFWYRQDPGLGLRLIYFSYDVKMKEKGDIPEGYSVSREKKERFSLILESASTNQTSMYLCASSLFGQGLNIQYFGAGTRLSVL.